Listed below are T cell receptor beta chains from one sample, sequenced in a study of low-dose radiotherapy and immunotherapy resistance in tumors. Each CDR3 protein is one row after TCRdb ran MiXCR on the reads. Among some 94,000 distinct CDR3 sequences, under 25% were seen once, and the ten largest hold roughly 12%. Material: PBMCs, obtained after low-dose radiotherapy plus immunotherapy. These receptors were taken from a female donor with ovarian cancer. The CDR3 runs from the conserved cysteine through the conserved F or W. Each record gives: V gene, D gene, J gene, CDR3 length, clone size, CDR3 DNA, CDR3 protein. The D gene is left open where the match is weak. Expanded clones get a size class; other rows say once, few or many, or leave the size out.

V: TRBV7-2
D: .
J: TRBJ2-4
length: 14
size: many
DNA: TGTGCCAGCAGCCCCTCGGAGGGACGGGACATTCAGTACTTC
CDR3: CASSPSEGRDIQYF

V: TRBV20-1
D: .
J: TRBJ1-3
length: 16
size: .
DNA: TGCAGTGCTAGAGATCACGGAGGGGTCCCAAGAAACACCATATATTTT
CDR3: CSARDHGGVPRNTIYF

V: TRBV7-8
D: TRBD1
J: TRBJ1-5
length: 17
size: many
DNA: TGTGCCAGCAGCTTAGGTGTTGGGACAGGGTCTAATCAGCCCCAGCATTTT
CDR3: CASSLGVGTGSNQPQHF

V: TRBV23-1
D: .
J: TRBJ2-7
length: 17
size: many
DNA: TGCGCCAGCAGTCCAACTGTTGGGGGCCTGCGAATTGACGAGCAGTACTTC
CDR3: CASSPTVGGLRIDEQYF

V: TRBV4-3
D: .
J: TRBJ2-2
length: 17
size: many
DNA: TGCGCCAGCAGCCAAAAAACGAGGATAGAGAACACCGGGGAGCTGTTTTTT
CDR3: CASSQKTRIENTGELFF

V: TRBV9
D: TRBD1
J: TRBJ1-6
length: 15
size: many
DNA: TGTGCCAGCAGCCGCGACCAGGGGGCCGGGTCACCCCTCCACTTT
CDR3: CASSRDQGAGSPLHF

V: TRBV5-4
D: TRBD2
J: TRBJ2-7
length: 16
size: many
DNA: TGTGCCAGCAGCTTTCCACTAGCGGGAGGGTCCTACGAGCAGTACTTC
CDR3: CASSFPLAGGSYEQYF

V: TRBV4-1
D: .
J: TRBJ2-3
length: 17
size: many
DNA: TGCGCCAGCAGCTTCAATGGGGGGGGCTGGAGCACAGATACGCAGTATTTT
CDR3: CASSFNGGGWSTDTQYF

V: TRBV28
D: .
J: TRBJ2-5
length: 11
size: many
DNA: TGTGCCAGCAGGTCGCTTTGGACCCAGTACTTC
CDR3: CASRSLWTQYF

V: TRBV7-3
D: .
J: TRBJ2-5
length: 14
size: many
DNA: TGTGCCAGCAGCCCCTCCCTGGGCGGCGAGACCCAGTACTTC
CDR3: CASSPSLGGETQYF

V: TRBV28
D: TRBD1
J: TRBJ1-6
length: 18
size: many
DNA: TGTGCCAGCAGGTCGGACAGGGAGGTATCTCGGTATAATTCACCCCTCCACTTT
CDR3: CASRSDREVSRYNSPLHF

V: TRBV6-2/TRBV6-3
D: .
J: TRBJ1-3
length: 16
size: medium-sized
DNA: TGTGCCAGCAGTTACTCTGCGGGAATTACTGGAAACACCATATATTTT
CDR3: CASSYSAGITGNTIYF

V: TRBV6-2/TRBV6-3
D: .
J: TRBJ2-7
length: 13
size: many
DNA: TGTGCCAGCAGTTACCCCTCCCGGGGTTCTCAGTACTTC
CDR3: CASSYPSRGSQYF

V: TRBV20-1
D: .
J: TRBJ2-3
length: 14
size: .
DNA: TGCAGTGCCCGGGGGGGACAGGGTCTTGGTACGCAGTATTTT
CDR3: CSARGGQGLGTQYF

V: TRBV21-1
D: .
J: TRBJ2-7
length: 15
size: many
DNA: TGTGCCAGCAGTCGGGACTCCGAAAGCTCCTACGAGCAGTACTTC
CDR3: CASSRDSESSYEQYF

V: TRBV5-5
D: .
J: TRBJ1-1
length: 12
size: many
DNA: TGTGCCAGCAGCTTGTGGCTGGGTGAAGCTTTCTTT
CDR3: CASSLWLGEAFF

V: TRBV5-5
D: .
J: TRBJ2-2
length: 15
size: .
DNA: TGTGCCAGCAGCTTGTCCAGTTTCAGTACCGGGGAGCTGTTTTTT
CDR3: CASSLSSFSTGELFF

V: TRBV29-1
D: TRBD1
J: TRBJ2-3
length: 14
size: many
DNA: TGCAGCGTGGAAGACAGGGTTAACACAGATACGCAGTATTTT
CDR3: CSVEDRVNTDTQYF

V: TRBV6-2/TRBV6-3
D: .
J: TRBJ2-2
length: 14
size: many
DNA: TGTGCCAGCAGTTACGTGACGAACACCGGGGAGCTGTTTTTT
CDR3: CASSYVTNTGELFF

V: TRBV2
D: TRBD2
J: TRBJ2-1
length: 15
size: .
DNA: TGTGCCAGCAGTCAGCCGGGACTAGCGTTAAATGAGCAGTTCTTC
CDR3: CASSQPGLALNEQFF

V: TRBV21-1
D: .
J: TRBJ1-5
length: 16
size: many
DNA: TGTGCCAGCCTTCGAACAGGAGGACAGGGTAATCAGCCCCAGCATTTT
CDR3: CASLRTGGQGNQPQHF

V: TRBV7-9
D: .
J: TRBJ1-4
length: 15
size: many
DNA: TGTGCCAGCAGCCAAACCCGGGTGGCCGGAGAAAAACTGTTTTTT
CDR3: CASSQTRVAGEKLFF

V: TRBV2
D: .
J: TRBJ1-4
length: 16
size: many
DNA: TGTGCCAGCAGTATCAACTCACAGGGCCCTAATGAAAAACTGTTTTTT
CDR3: CASSINSQGPNEKLFF

V: TRBV4-2
D: TRBD1
J: TRBJ1-1
length: 14
size: many
DNA: TGTGCCAGCAGCCGCCCAGGGACAGGGGTCGAAGCTTTCTTT
CDR3: CASSRPGTGVEAFF

V: TRBV6-2/TRBV6-3
D: TRBD2
J: TRBJ2-7
length: 18
size: many
DNA: TGTGCCAGCAGTTACCCTCCGGGAGCGGGGGAGAGAACCTACGAGCAGTACTTC
CDR3: CASSYPPGAGERTYEQYF